The 20 T cell receptor beta chains below all came from one sample that was sequenced in a study of blood T cell repertoires in COVID-19. Repertoires were generated with immunoSEQ multiplex PCR, while TCRdb's copy carries only in-frame clones and drops some. The table records over 150,000 clones, under 80% of them present only once. Sequencing was performed on peripheral blood. These TCRs come from a man between 65 and 79 years old with acute or convalescent COVID-19.

The rearrangement joins TRBV28 to TRBJ2-4, with 7 bases lining up with TRBD1. V lost 4 bases and J lost 6; bases outside the gene matches: 12. CDR3 size: 16 residues. CDR1 is MDHEN, CDR2 SYDVKM, per germline. The CDR3 here is CASSWTRGNTVNIQYF. The CDR3 DNA is TGTGCCAGCAGTTGGACCAGGGGGAATACCGTAAACATTCAGTACTTC.

The chain joins TRBV11-3 to TRBJ2-3; TRBD2 aligns across 12 bases. The V segment lost 5 bases and the J segment 5 bases; nucleotides outside the gene matches: 8. The V gene's germline CDR1 is SGHNT and CDR2 YENEEA. The CDR3 loop spans 16 amino acids. The CDR3 region has the DNA TGTGCCAGCAGCCCCCAACCGGGACTAGCGGGAGATACGCAGTATTTT. This codes for CASSPQPGLAGDTQYF.

The genes are TRBV6-5 and TRBJ2-1; 8 nucleotides line up with TRBD1. With V trimmed by 5 bases and J by 0 bases, 3 bases remained unmatched. The germline V gene has CDR1 MNHEY and CDR2 SVGAGI. The CDR3 is 15 residues long. CDR3 in amino acids: CASSKDRDSYNEQFF. As DNA, the CDR3 is TGTGCCAGCAGTAAGGACAGGGACTCCTACAATGAGCAGTTCTTC.

The chain joins TRBV4-2 to TRBJ2-2; D is ambiguous. Germline CDR1 is LGHNA and CDR2 is YNFKEQ. This CDR3 has 15 amino acids. Trimming took off 0 bases at V and 8 bases at J, with 13 bases between the two ends. The CDR3 here is CASSQEAGLAGELFF. CDR3 coding DNA: TGTGCCAGCAGCCAAGAAGCAGGCCTGGCTGGGGAGCTGTTTTTT.

This chain links TRBV6-5 with TRBJ2-1; TRBD2 is a possible D gene (5 bases). The V gene lost 8 bases and the J gene lost 5 bases, with 13 bases spanning the gap. From germline, CDR1 is MNHEY and CDR2 SVGAGI. The CDR3 covers 13 residues. The CDR3 here is CASLGGNDNEQFF. As DNA, the CDR3 is TGTGCCAGCTTAGGAGGTAACGACAATGAGCAGTTCTTC.

The chain uses TRBV11-2 and TRBJ2-3; 8 bases match TRBD2. V shed 5 bases, J shed 2 bases, and the junction held 9 bases outside the gene matches. Germline CDR1 reads SGHAT; CDR2 reads FQNNGV. The CDR3 has 16 residues. The CDR3, as DNA: TGTGCCAGCAGCCAAATTAGCGGGGCTACCACAGATACGCAGTATTTT. Translated: CASSQISGATTDTQYF.

The V and J genes are TRBV29-1 and TRBJ2-1; 11 positions agree with TRBD2. V lost 6 bases, J lost 9 bases, and 10 bases stayed unmatched. Germline V gives CDR1 SQVTM, CDR2 ANQGSEA. The CDR3 extends over 14 amino acids. The CDR3 sequence is CSVKRLAGSGEQFF. The CDR3 DNA reads TGCAGCGTAAAACGACTAGCGGGATCTGGTGAGCAGTTCTTC.

The chain has TRBV6-5 and TRBJ2-7; a weak D match, TRBD2 (6 bases). The CDR3 loop spans 13 amino acids. Looked up from germline, CDR1 is MNHEY and CDR2 is SVGAGI. Deletions cut 5 bases from V and 0 bases from J, with 8 bases between. CDR3 nucleotide sequence: TGTGCCAGCAGTACGGGAGCCTCCTACGAGCAGTACTTC. This encodes CASSTGASYEQYF.

V and J are TRBV27 and TRBJ2-3; unclear D gene. The CDR3 has 13 residues. V lost 3 bases and J lost 3, with 7 bases in between. The germline gives CDR1 MNHEY, CDR2 SMNVEV (reference sequence). The CDR3 DNA is TGTGCCAGCAGTTTTACTCGAACAGATACGCAGTATTTT. Translating it yields CASSFTRTDTQYF.

The chain links TRBV7-9 to TRBJ2-3, with TRBD2 matching over 10 bases. CDR3 length: 17 residues. The V segment lost 4 bases and the J segment 3 bases; nucleotides outside the gene matches: 10. Germline lookup yields CDR1 SEHNR and CDR2 FQNEAQ (reference sequence). The CDR3 reads CASSSRPGGLATDTQYF. Here the CDR3 DNA reads TGTGCCAGCAGCTCGCGCCCGGGGGGACTAGCGACAGATACGCAGTATTTT. The whole variable domain, remainder taken from reference TRBV7-9 and TRBJ2-3, is DTGVSQNPRHKITKRGQNVTFRCDPISEHNRLYWYRQTLGQGPEFLTYFQNEAQLEKSRLLSDRFSAERPKGSFSTLEIQRTEQGDSAMYLCASSSRPGGLATDTQYFGPGTRLTVL.

The V call is TRBV6-9, the J call TRBJ1-2, with 8 bases aligning to TRBD1. V was clipped by 5 bases and J by 6 bases; unmatched bases: 8. The CDR3 sequence is 14 residues long. Germline CDR1 MNHGY, CDR2 SVAAGI. In nucleotides, the CDR3 is TGTGCCAGCAGTCATAAGACAGGGGTTAATGGCTACACCTTC. Protein product: CASSHKTGVNGYTF.

V and J are TRBV28 and TRBJ1-3, with 7 bases lining up with TRBD1. This CDR3 is built from 14 residues. CDR1 is MDHEN and CDR2 is SYDVKM in the germline V gene. Trimming removed 7 bases from V and 0 bases from J; junction bases left unmatched: 3. CDR3 protein: CASNNRGSGNTIYF. CDR3 in DNA: TGTGCCAGCAATAACAGGGGCTCTGGAAACACCATATATTTT.

V and J are TRBV19 and TRBJ2-1; the D gene is possibly TRBD2 (6 bases). Trimming left V 6 bases short and J 7 bases short, with 16 bases between. This CDR3 has 14 residues. The V gene's germline CDR1 is LNHDA and CDR2 SQIVND (reference sequence). CDR3 DNA: TGTGCCAGTAGCCGGGGACTGGAATTAAATGAGCAGTTCTTC. Its protein product is CASSRGLELNEQFF.

DNA for the CDR3: TGTGCCAGTAGTATGGAACAGGGGTTGGCTAATGAAAAACTGTTTTTT. This gives the protein CASSMEQGLANEKLFF. The J gene is TRBJ1-4, the V gene TRBV19; the match to TRBD1 covers 7 bases. The V gene end was trimmed by 3 bases and the J gene end by 3 bases; junction bases not matched to a gene: 7. CDR1 and CDR2 from the germline V gene are LNHDA and SQIVND (reference sequence). The CDR3 runs 16 residues.

This clone was observed a handful of times. The chain couples TRBV28 to TRBJ1-2; D is possibly TRBD1 (5 bases). Trimming pared 3 bases from V and 7 bases from J, leaving 18 bases between. This CDR3 has 15 residues. Germline CDR1 MDHEN, CDR2 SYDVKM. The CDR3 is CASSFNEGRSSGYTF. The CDR3 bases are TGTGCCAGCAGTTTTAACGAGGGGAGGTCCTCTGGCTACACCTTC.

This sequence joins TRBV29-1 and TRBJ2-7, with 9 positions matching TRBD2. CDR1 and CDR2 (germline): SQVTM, ANQGSEA. This CDR3 spans 14 amino acids. V dropped 3 bases and J dropped 1; count of bases not matched to a gene: 4. In nucleotides, the CDR3 is TGCAGCGTTGAGGGACTAGCTGGGTCCTACGAGCAGTACTTC. This codes for CSVEGLAGSYEQYF.

This chain connects TRBV3-1 (or the pseudogene TRBV3-2) to TRBJ1-2, with 10 bases matching TRBD1. Germline CDR1 LGHDT, CDR2 YNNKEL (reference sequence). Trimming at V came to 4 bases and at J to 7 bases, leaving 3 bases not matched to a gene. The CDR3 has 13 residues. In DNA form, the CDR3 reads TGTGCCAGCAGCCCCGGGACAGGGGTTGGCTACACCTTC. As protein: CASSPGTGVGYTF.

In this sample, this clone turned up a few times. V usage is TRBV19 and J usage is TRBJ2-3; a possible D gene is TRBD1 (6 bases). This CDR3 region has 15 residues. V was cut by 2 bases and J by 4 bases, with 13 bases left in between. The germline V gene has CDR1 LNHDA and CDR2 SQIVND (reference sequence). The CDR3 region is CASSIPTGLSDTQYF. The CDR3, as DNA: TGTGCCAGTAGTATACCAACAGGGCTTTCAGATACGCAGTATTTT.

J is TRBJ2-5 and V is TRBV7-3; D is undetermined. The CDR3 has 14 residues. Germline CDR1 reads SGHTA; CDR2 reads FQGTGA. V shed 5 bases and J shed 4 bases, with 14 bases lying between them. The CDR3 sequence: CASSAGSLLETQYF. The CDR3 nucleotides are TGTGCCAGCAGCGCAGGTTCCCTCTTAGAGACCCAGTACTTC.

The V and J genes are TRBV6-5 and TRBJ2-1; 8 bases are a match to TRBD2. Trimming cost V 6 bases and J 5 bases; bases outside gene matches: 9. Germline CDR1 reads MNHEY; CDR2 reads SVGAGI. The CDR3 extends over 15 amino acids. The CDR3 is CASRTGGGINNEQFF. DNA for the CDR3: TGTGCCAGCAGGACTGGCGGGGGGATAAACAATGAGCAGTTCTTC.